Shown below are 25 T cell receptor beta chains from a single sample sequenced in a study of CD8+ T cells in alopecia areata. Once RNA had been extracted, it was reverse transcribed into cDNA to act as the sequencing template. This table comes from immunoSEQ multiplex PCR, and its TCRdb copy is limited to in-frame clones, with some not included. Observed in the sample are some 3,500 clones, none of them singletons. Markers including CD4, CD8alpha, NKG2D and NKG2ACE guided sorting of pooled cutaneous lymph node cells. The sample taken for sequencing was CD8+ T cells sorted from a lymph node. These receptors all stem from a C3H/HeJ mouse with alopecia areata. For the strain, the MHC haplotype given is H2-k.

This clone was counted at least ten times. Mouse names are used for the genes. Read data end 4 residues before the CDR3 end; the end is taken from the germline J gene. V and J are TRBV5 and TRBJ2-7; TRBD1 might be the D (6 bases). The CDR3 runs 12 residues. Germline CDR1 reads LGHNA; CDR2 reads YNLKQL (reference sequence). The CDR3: CASSQDRYEQYF. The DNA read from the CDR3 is TGTGCCAGCAGCCAGGACAGATAT.

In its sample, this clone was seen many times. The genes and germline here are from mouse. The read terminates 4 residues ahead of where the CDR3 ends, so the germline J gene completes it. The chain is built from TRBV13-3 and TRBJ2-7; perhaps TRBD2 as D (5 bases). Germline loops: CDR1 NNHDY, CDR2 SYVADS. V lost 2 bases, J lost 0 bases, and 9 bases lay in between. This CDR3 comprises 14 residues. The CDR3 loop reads CASSDWESSYEQYF. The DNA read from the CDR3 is TGTGCCAGCAGTGACTGGGAGAGCTCCTAT.

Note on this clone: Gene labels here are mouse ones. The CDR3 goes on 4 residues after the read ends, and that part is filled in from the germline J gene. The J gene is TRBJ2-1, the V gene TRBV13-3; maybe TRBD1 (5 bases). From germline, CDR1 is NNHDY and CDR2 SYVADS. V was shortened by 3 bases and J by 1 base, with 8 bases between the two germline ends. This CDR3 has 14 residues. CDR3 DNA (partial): TGTGCCAGCAGTGTCCAGGGAAACTATGCT. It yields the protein CASSVQGNYA. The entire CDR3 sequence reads CASSVQGNYAEQFF.

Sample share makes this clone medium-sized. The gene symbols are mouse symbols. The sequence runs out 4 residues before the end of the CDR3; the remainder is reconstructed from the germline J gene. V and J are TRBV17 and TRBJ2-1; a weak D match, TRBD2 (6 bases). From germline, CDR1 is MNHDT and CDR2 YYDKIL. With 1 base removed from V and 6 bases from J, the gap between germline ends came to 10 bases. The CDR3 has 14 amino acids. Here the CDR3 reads CASSRAGGGAEQFF. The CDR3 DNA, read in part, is TGTGCTAGCAGTAGAGCGGGGGGAGGTGCT.

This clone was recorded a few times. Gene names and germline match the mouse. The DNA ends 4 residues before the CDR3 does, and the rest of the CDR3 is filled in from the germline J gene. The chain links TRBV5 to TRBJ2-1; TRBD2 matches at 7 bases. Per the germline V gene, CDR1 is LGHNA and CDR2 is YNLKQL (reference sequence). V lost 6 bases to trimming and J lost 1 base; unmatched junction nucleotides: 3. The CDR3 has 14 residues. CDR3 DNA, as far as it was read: TGTGCCAGCAGAATCTGGGGGAACTATGCT. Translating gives CASRIWGNYA. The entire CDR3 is CASRIWGNYAEQFF.

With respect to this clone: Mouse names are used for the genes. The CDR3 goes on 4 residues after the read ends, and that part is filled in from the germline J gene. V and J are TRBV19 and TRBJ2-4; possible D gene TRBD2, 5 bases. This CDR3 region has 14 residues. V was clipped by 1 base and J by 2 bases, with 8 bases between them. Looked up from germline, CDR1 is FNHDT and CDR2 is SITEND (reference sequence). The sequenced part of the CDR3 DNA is TGTGCCAGCAGTATATCTGGGTTTCAAAAC. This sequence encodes CASSISGFQN. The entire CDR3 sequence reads CASSISGFQNTLYF.

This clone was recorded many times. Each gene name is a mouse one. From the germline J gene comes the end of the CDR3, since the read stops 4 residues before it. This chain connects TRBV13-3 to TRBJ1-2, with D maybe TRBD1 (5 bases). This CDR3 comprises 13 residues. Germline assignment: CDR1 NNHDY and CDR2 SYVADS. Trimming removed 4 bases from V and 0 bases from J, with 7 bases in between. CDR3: CASSRGANSDYTF. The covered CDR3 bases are TGTGCCAGCAGTAGGGGAGCAAACTCC.

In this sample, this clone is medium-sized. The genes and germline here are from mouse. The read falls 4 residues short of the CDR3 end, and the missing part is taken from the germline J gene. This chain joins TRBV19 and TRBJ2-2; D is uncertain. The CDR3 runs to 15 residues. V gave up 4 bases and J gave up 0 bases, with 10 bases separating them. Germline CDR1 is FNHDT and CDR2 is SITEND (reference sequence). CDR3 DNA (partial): TGTGCCAGCAGTCCCTTCGCAGCAAACACCGGG. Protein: CASSPFAANTG. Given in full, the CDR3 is CASSPFAANTGQLYF.

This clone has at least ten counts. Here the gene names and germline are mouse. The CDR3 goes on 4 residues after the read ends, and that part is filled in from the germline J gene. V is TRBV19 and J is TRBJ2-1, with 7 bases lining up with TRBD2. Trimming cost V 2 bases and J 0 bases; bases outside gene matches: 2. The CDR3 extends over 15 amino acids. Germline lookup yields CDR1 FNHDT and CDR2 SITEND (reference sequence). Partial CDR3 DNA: TGTGCCAGCAGTATTGGGGGGTCTAACTATGCT. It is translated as CASSIGGSNYA. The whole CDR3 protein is CASSIGGSNYAEQFF.

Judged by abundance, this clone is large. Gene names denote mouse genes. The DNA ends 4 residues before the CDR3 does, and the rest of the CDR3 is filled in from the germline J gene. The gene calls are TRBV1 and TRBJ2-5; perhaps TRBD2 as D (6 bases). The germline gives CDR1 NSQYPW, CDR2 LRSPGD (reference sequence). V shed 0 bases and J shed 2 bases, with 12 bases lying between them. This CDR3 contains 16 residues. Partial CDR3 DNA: TGCACCTGCAGTGCAGATCTGGGGTGGGGCCAAGAC. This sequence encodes CTCSADLGWGQD. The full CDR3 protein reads CTCSADLGWGQDTQYF.

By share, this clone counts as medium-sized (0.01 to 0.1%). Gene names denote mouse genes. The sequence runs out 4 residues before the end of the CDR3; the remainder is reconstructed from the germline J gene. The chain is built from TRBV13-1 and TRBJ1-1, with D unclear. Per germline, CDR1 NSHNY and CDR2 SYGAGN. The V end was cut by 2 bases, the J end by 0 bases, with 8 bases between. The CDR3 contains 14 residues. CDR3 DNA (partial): TGTGCCAGCAGTGAAGCAAGGTCAAACACA. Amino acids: CASSEARSNT. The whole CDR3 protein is CASSEARSNTEVFF.

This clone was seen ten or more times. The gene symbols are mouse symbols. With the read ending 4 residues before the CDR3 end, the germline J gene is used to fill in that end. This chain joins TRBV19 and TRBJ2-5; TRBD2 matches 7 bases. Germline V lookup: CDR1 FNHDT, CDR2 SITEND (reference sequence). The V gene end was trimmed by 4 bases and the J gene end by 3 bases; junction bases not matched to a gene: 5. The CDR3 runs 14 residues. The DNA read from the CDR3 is TGTGCCAGCAGTGCCGCGGGGGGGCAAGAC. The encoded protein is CASSAAGGQD. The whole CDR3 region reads CASSAAGGQDTQYF.

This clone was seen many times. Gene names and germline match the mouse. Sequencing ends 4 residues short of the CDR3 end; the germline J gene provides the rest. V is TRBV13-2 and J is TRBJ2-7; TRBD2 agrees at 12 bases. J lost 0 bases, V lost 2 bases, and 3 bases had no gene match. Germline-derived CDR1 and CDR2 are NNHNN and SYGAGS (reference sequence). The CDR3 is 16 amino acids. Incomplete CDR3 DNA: TGTGCCAGCGGTGAGCGGGACTGGGGGGTCTCCTAT. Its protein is CASGERDWGVSY. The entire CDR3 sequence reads CASGERDWGVSYEQYF.

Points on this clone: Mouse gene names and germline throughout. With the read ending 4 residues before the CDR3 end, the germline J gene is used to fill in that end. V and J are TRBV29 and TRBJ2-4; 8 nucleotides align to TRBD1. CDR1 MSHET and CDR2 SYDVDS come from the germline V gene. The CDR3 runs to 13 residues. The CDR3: CASSRRGQNTLYF. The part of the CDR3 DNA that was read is TGTGCTAGCAGCCGCAGGGGGCAGAAC. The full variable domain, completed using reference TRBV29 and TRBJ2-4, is DMKVTQMPRYLIKRMGENVLLECGQDMSHETMYWYRQDPGLGLQLIYISYDVDSNSEGDIPKGYRVSRKKREHFSLILDSAKTNQTSVYFCASSRRGQNTLYFGAGTRLSVL.

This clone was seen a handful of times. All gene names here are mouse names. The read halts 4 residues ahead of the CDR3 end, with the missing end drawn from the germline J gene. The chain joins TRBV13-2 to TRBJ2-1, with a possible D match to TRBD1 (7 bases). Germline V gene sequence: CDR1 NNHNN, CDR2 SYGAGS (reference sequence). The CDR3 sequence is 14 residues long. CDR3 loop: CASGEEGAGAEQFF. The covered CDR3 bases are TGTGCCAGCGGTGAAGAGGGGGCGGGGGCT.

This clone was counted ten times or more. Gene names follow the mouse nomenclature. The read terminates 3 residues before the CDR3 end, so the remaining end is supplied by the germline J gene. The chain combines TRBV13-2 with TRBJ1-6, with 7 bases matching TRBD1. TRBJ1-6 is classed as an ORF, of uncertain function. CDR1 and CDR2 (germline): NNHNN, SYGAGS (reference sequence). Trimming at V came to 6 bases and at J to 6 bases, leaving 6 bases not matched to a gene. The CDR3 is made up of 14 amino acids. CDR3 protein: CASADRAGNSPLYF. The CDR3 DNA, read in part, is TGTGCCAGCGCCGACAGGGCGGGTAATTCGCCC.

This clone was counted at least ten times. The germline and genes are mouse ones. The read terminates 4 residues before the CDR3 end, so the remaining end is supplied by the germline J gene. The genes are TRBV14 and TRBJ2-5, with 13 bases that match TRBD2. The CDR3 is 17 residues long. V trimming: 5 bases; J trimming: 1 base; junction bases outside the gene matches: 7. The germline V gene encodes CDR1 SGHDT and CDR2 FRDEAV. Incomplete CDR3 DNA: TGTGCCAGCAGCCCCGGACTGGGGGGGCGAGACCAAGAC. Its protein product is CASSPGLGGRDQD. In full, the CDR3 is CASSPGLGGRDQDTQYF.

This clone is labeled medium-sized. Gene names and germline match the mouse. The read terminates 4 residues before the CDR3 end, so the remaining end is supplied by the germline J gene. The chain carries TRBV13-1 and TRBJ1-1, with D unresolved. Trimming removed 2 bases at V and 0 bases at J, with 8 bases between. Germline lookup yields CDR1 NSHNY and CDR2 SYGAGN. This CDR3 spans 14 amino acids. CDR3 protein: CASSESQANTEVFF. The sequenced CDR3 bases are TGTGCCAGCAGTGAGTCACAAGCAAACACA.

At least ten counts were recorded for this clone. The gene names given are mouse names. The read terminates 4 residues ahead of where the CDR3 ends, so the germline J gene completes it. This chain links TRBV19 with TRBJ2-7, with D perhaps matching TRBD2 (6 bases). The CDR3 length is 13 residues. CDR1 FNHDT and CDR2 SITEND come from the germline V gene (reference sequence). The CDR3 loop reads CASSIDGGYEQYF. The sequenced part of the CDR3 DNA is TGTGCCAGCAGTATAGATGGGGGTTAT.

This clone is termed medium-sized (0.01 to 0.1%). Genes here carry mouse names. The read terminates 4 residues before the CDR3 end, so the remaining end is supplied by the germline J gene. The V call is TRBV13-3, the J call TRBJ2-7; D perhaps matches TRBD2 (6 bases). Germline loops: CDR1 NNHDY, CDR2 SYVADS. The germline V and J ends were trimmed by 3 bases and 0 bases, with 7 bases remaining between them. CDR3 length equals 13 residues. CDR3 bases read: TGTGCCAGCAGTGGGGGGGTCTCCTAT. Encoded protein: CASSGGVSY. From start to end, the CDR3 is CASSGGVSYEQYF.

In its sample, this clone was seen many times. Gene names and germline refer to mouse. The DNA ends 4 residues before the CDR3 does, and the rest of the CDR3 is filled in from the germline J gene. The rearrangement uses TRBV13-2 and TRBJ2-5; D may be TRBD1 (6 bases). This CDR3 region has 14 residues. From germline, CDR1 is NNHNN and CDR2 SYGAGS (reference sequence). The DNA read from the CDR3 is TGTGCCAGCGGTGATGCAGGGACAAAAGAC. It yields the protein CASGDAGTKD. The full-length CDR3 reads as CASGDAGTKDTQYF.

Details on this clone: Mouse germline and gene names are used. The CDR3 sequence is CASSPTNQDTQYF. CDR3 DNA (partial): TGTGCCAGCAGCCCGACAAACCAAGAC. This chain connects TRBV4 to TRBJ2-5; no firm D call. The CDR3 end lies 4 residues beyond the end of the read and is filled in from the germline J gene. The CDR3 loop spans 13 amino acids. V lost 5 bases and J lost 0, with 6 bases in between. Germline CDR1 and CDR2: LGHDT and YNNKQL (reference sequence).

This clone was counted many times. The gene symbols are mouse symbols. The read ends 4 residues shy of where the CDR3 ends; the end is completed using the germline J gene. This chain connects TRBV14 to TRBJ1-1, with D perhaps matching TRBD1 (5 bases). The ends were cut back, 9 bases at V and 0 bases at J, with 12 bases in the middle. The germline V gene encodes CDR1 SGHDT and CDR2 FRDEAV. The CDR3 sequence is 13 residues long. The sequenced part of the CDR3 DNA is TGTGCCATAAGAGGGGATGCAAACACA. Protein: CAIRGDANT. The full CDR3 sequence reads CAIRGDANTEVFF.

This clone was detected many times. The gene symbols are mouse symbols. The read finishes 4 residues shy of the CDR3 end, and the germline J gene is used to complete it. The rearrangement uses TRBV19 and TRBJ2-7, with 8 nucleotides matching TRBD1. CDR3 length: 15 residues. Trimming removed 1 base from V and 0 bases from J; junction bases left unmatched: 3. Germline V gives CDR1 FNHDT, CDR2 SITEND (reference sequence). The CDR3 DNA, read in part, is TGTGCCAGCAGTATAACAGGGGGAGGCTCCTAT. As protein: CASSITGGGSY. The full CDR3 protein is CASSITGGGSYEQYF.

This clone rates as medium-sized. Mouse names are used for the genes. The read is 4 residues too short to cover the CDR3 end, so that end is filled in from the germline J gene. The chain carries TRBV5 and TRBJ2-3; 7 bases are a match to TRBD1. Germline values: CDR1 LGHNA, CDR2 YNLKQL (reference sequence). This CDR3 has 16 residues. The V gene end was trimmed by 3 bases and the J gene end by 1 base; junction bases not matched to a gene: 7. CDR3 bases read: TGTGCCAGCAGCCACAGGGGGAAAAGTGGTGCAGAA. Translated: CASSHRGKSGAE. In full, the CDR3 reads CASSHRGKSGAETLYF.